These 31 T cell receptor beta chains originate from one sample sequenced in a study of OX40 agonist ivuxolimab in advanced cancers. Profiled with immunoSEQ multiplex PCR; TCRdb holds only in-frame clones, not every one. Of about 30,000 clones listed, around 79% are singletons. This specimen consisted of CD4+ or CD8+ T cells sorted from blood, obtained in a trial of the OX40 agonist ivuxolimab. These receptors all come from an adult with an advanced solid tumor such as melanoma, head and neck, liver or kidney cancer.

The gene calls are TRBV5-8 and TRBJ1-2; no clear D. This CDR3 is 13 amino acids long. Germline V CDR1 and CDR2: SGHTS, YDEGEE. The V and J ends lost 5 bases and 7 bases respectively, with 15 bases between them. The CDR3 sequence is CASSRTAAGGYTF. The CDR3 nucleotides are TGTGCCAGCAGTCGGACGGCGGCCGGTGGCTACACCTTC.

The chain joins TRBV11-2 to TRBJ2-1, with 7 bases lining up with TRBD2. The trim removed 2 bases at V and 0 bases at J, leaving 4 bases unmatched. Germline CDR1 SGHAT, CDR2 FQNNGV. The CDR3 has 16 residues. The DNA of the CDR3 is TGTGCCAGCAGCTTAAGCGGGGCCTTCTCCTACAATGAGCAGTTCTTC. Protein product: CASSLSGAFSYNEQFF. The variable domain in full, completed from reference TRBV11-2 and TRBJ2-1, reads EAGVAQSPRYKIIEKRQSVAFWCNPISGHATLYWYQQILGQGPKLLIQFQNNGVVDDSQLPKDRFSAERLKGVDSTLKIQPAKLEDSAVYLCASSLSGAFSYNEQFFGPGTRLTVL.

The J gene is TRBJ2-3, the V gene TRBV4-1; 8 bases map to TRBD2. J was trimmed by 3 bases and V by 0 bases; bases with no gene match: 5. The CDR3 totals 16 residues. The germline V gene has CDR1 MGHRA and CDR2 YSYEKL. CDR3 in DNA: TGCGCCAGCAGCCAAGATCCAGCGGGGGTAACAGATACGCAGTATTTT. Protein sequence: CASSQDPAGVTDTQYF.

This clone showed up just once. The rearrangement uses TRBV6-5 and TRBJ2-3; D possibly corresponds to TRBD2 (7 bases). The V gene lost 0 bases and the J gene lost 6 bases, with 13 bases spanning the gap. CDR3 length: 15 amino acids. Germline V gene data show CDR1 as MNHEY and CDR2 as SVGAGI. The CDR3 region has the DNA TGTGCCAGCAGTTACTCCGGGGGGCAGGCGGATACGCAGTATTTT. Amino acid sequence: CASSYSGGQADTQYF.

The chain combines TRBV5-1 with TRBJ1-4; a possible D gene is TRBD1 (5 bases). V lost 2 bases and J 6 bases, leaving 11 bases between the germline ends. Germline V gene sequence: CDR1 SGHRS, CDR2 YFSETQ. CDR3 length equals 14 residues. CDR3 region: CASSLPGWDEKLFF. CDR3 nucleotide sequence: TGCGCCAGCAGCTTACCAGGGTGGGATGAAAAACTGTTTTTT.

Only a few counts were recorded for this clone. This sequence joins TRBV12-5 and TRBJ1-1, with 9 bases that match TRBD1. The CDR3 extends over 12 amino acids. Trimming cost V 5 bases and J 7 bases; bases outside gene matches: 2. Per the germline V gene, CDR1 is LGHNT and CDR2 is FRNRAP. The CDR3 DNA reads as TGTGCTAGTGGTCCGGACAGGGGTGAAGCTTTCTTT. Translation: CASGPDRGEAFF. Variable domain in full (rest from reference TRBV12-5 and TRBJ1-1): DARVTQTPRHKVTEMGQEVTMRCQPILGHNTVFWYRQTMMQGLELLAYFRNRAPLDDSGMPKDRFSAEMPDATLATLKIQPSEPRDSAVYFCASGPDRGEAFFGQGTRLTVV.

This clone was observed once. This chain connects TRBV19 to TRBJ1-2, with D possibly TRBD1 on 5 matching bases. V lost 1 base, J lost 1 base, and 10 bases lay in between. Germline V gene sequence: CDR1 LNHDA, CDR2 SQIVND (reference sequence). The CDR3 consists of 15 residues. The CDR3 sequence: CASSIAQGVNYGYTF. As DNA, the CDR3 is TGTGCCAGTAGTATAGCCCAGGGAGTTAACTATGGCTACACCTTC.

Written as DNA, the CDR3 is TGTGCCAGCAGCTTGACACCGCTCGGGGATTCACCCCTCCACTTT. Its protein is CASSLTPLGDSPLHF. J is TRBJ1-6 and V is TRBV7-6; D gene uncertain. V was shortened by 3 bases and J by 8 bases, with 14 bases between the two germline ends. CDR3 length: 15 residues. Germline-derived CDR1 and CDR2 are SGHVS and FNYEAQ.

The CDR3 reads CASSLALESDGYTF. As DNA, the CDR3 is TGTGCCAGCAGCTTAGCTCTGGAATCGGATGGCTACACCTTC. V and J are TRBV7-9 and TRBJ1-2; D gene uncertain. Germline lookup yields CDR1 SEHNR and CDR2 FQNEAQ (reference sequence). This CDR3 spans 14 amino acids. Trimming removed 0 bases from V and 6 bases from J, with 11 bases in between.

The CDR3 spells CASSLQPPYEQYF. The CDR3 DNA follows: TGTGCCAGCAGTTTACAGCCACCCTACGAGCAGTACTTC. The chain links TRBV27 to TRBJ2-7; D is undetermined. This CDR3 comprises 13 residues. CDR1 and CDR2 (germline): MNHEY, SMNVEV (reference sequence). V lost 2 bases and J 2 bases, leaving 7 bases between the germline ends.

This clone came up a few times. The chain is built from TRBV5-1 and TRBJ1-5; D is unresolved. This CDR3 region has 15 residues. The V gene lost 0 bases and the J gene lost 3 bases, with 10 bases spanning the gap. CDR1 and CDR2 (germline): SGHRS, YFSETQ. The CDR3 bases are TGCGCCAGCAGCTTGGTCAGCGGAAACAATCAGCCCCAGCATTTT. This sequence encodes CASSLVSGNNQPQHF.

The chain combines TRBV6-6 with TRBJ2-1; D remains ambiguous. The CDR3 loop spans 14 amino acids. Trimming left V 2 bases short and J 7 bases short, with 12 bases between. The V gene's germline CDR1 is MNHNY and CDR2 SVGAGI (reference sequence). Here the CDR3 reads CASSYGSGRNEQFF. DNA of the CDR3: TGTGCCAGCAGTTACGGGTCGGGTAGGAATGAGCAGTTCTTC.

The chain uses TRBV11-2 and TRBJ2-1, with 10 bases fitting TRBD2. The CDR3 has 15 residues. CDR1 and CDR2 (germline): SGHAT, FQNNGV. Trimming at V came to 3 bases and at J to 3 bases, leaving 2 bases not matched to a gene. The CDR3 reads CASSFRLAGYNEQFF. Written as DNA, the CDR3 is TGTGCCAGCAGCTTCCGACTAGCGGGCTACAATGAGCAGTTCTTC.

The rearrangement uses TRBV11-2 and TRBJ1-6; D is uncertain. Deletions cut 8 bases from V and 10 bases from J, with 21 bases between. Germline CDR1 and CDR2: SGHAT and FQNNGV. This CDR3 is built from 15 residues. The CDR3 loop reads CASEDTKSYTSPLHF. In DNA form, the CDR3 reads TGTGCCAGCGAAGACACTAAATCTTACACCTCACCCCTCCACTTT.

This clone was found once. The chain employs TRBV7-2 and TRBJ1-2; D is uncertain. The CDR3 is made up of 14 amino acids. V lost 4 bases to trimming and J lost 4 bases, with 13 bases between them. The V gene's germline CDR1 is SGHTA and CDR2 FQGNSA. The CDR3 DNA follows: TGTGCCAGCAGCTATGACACGCTAGCCTATGGCTACACCTTC. Translating it yields CASSYDTLAYGYTF.

The gene calls are TRBV28 and TRBJ1-5, with TRBD1 matching over 8 bases. Germline V gene sequence: CDR1 MDHEN, CDR2 SYDVKM. V lost 6 bases, J lost 0 bases, and 16 bases stayed unmatched. The CDR3 loop spans 19 amino acids. Here the CDR3 DNA reads TGTGCCAGCAGCACCTTCCAGGGGGCTCGGCATATTAGCAATCAGCCCCAGCATTTT. It codes for CASSTFQGARHISNQPQHF.

The count of this clone is one. V usage is TRBV29-1 and J usage is TRBJ1-2, with 9 bases that match TRBD1. The J segment lost 5 bases and the V segment lost 5 bases, leaving 6 bases of the junction unmatched. This CDR3 region has 13 residues. CDR1 SQVTM and CDR2 ANQGSEA come from the germline V gene. In DNA, the CDR3 is TGCAGCGTTCGGACAGGGGCCTATTATGGCTACACCTTC. Its translation is CSVRTGAYYGYTF.

The chain combines TRBV7-9 with TRBJ2-1; a weak D match, TRBD1 (6 bases). Trimming left V 5 bases short and J 10 bases short, with 21 bases between. This CDR3 is 15 amino acids long. The V gene's germline CDR1 is SEHNR and CDR2 FQNEAQ (reference sequence). The CDR3 sequence is CASSDSGGRVGEQFF. The DNA for the CDR3 is TGTGCCAGCAGCGACAGTGGGGGCAGGGTGGGAGAGCAGTTCTTC.

The chain combines TRBV9 with TRBJ2-1; the match to TRBD2 covers 9 bases. Germline CDR1 SGDLS, CDR2 YYNGEE. V trimming: 4 bases; J trimming: 6 bases; junction bases outside the gene matches: 11. The CDR3 covers 16 residues. The CDR3 sequence is CASSPPGGGAFNEQFF. CDR3 coding DNA: TGTGCCAGCAGCCCTCCTGGCGGGGGGGCCTTCAATGAGCAGTTCTTC. The variable domain in full, with the rest retrieved from reference TRBV9 and TRBJ2-1, is DSGVTQTPKHLITATGQRVTLRCSPRSGDLSVYWYQQSLDQGLQFLIQYYNGEERAKGNILERFSAQQFPDLHSELNLSSLELGDSALYFCASSPPGGGAFNEQFFGPGTRLTVL.

This sequence joins TRBV6-1 and TRBJ2-7, with 9 nucleotides matching TRBD1. Germline V gives CDR1 MNHNS, CDR2 SASEGT. V gave up 5 bases and J gave up 6 bases; unmatched junction bases: 8. There are 14 residues in the CDR3. The CDR3 DNA is TGTGCCAGCAGTAGCCGGGACAGGGTCTCCGAGCAGTACTTC. Protein: CASSSRDRVSEQYF.

The V call is TRBV27, the J call TRBJ2-5; D may be TRBD1 or TRBD2 (6 bases each). Germline CDR1 is MNHEY and CDR2 is SMNVEV (reference sequence). The length of the CDR3 is 16 residues. The V gene lost 3 bases and the J gene lost 2 bases, with 16 bases spanning the gap. CDR3 nucleotides: TGTGCCAGCAGTTTGAAGGCAGGGGACTTTCAAGAGACCCAGTACTTC. Protein product: CASSLKAGDFQETQYF.

The chain links TRBV7-3 to TRBJ2-3; TRBD2 is a possible D gene (6 bases). Trimming cost V 5 bases and J 0 bases, with 12 bases left between them. The germline gives CDR1 SGHTA, CDR2 FQGTGA. This CDR3 contains 15 residues. CDR3 protein: CASSLSGTSTDTQYF. CDR3 DNA: TGTGCCAGCAGCCTTTCCGGGACTAGCACAGATACGCAGTATTTT.

In its sample, this clone was seen a few times. This rearrangement joins TRBV30 to TRBJ2-2, with TRBD1 identical over 10 bases. This CDR3 has 15 residues. Losses at the gene ends were 5 bases for V and 7 bases for J; bases not matched to a gene: 10. The germline V gene encodes CDR1 GTSNPN and CDR2 SVGIG (reference sequence). The CDR3 coding sequence is TGTGCCTGGGAGCCGGGACAGGGGCTAATCGGGGAGCTGTTTTTT. The encoded protein is CAWEPGQGLIGELFF.

V and J are TRBV18 and TRBJ2-1; TRBD2 aligns across 8 bases. The J segment lost 6 bases and the V segment lost 4 bases, leaving 5 bases of the junction unmatched. CDR3 length: 14 residues. Germline CDR1 reads KGHSH; CDR2 reads LQKENI. CDR3 region: CASSRGLATNEQFF. DNA of the CDR3: TGTGCCAGCTCACGAGGACTAGCCACCAATGAGCAGTTCTTC.

V is TRBV6-1 and J is TRBJ1-1; D is unclear. CDR3 size: 14 residues. Deletions cut 2 bases from V and 0 bases from J, with 7 bases between. The germline V gene has CDR1 MNHNS and CDR2 SASEGT. The CDR3 coding sequence is TGTGCCAGCAGTGAAAGGCCTATGAACACTGAAGCTTTCTTT. Translating it yields CASSERPMNTEAFF.

The chain recombines TRBV15 with TRBJ1-6; no definite D call. The CDR3 loop spans 13 amino acids. CDR1 LNHNV and CDR2 YYDKDF come from the germline V gene (reference sequence). V was cut by 1 base and J by 8 bases, with 6 bases left in between. The CDR3 nucleotides read TGTGCCACCAGCAGAGGAAGGGATTCACCCCTCCACTTT. As protein: CATSRGRDSPLHF.

Here the CDR3 reads CAWSITGGTQGYGYTF. CDR3 in DNA: TGTGCCTGGAGTATTACAGGGGGCACACAGGGCTATGGCTACACCTTC. The V call is TRBV30, the J call TRBJ1-2, with 9 positions matching TRBD1. The CDR3 covers 16 residues. Germline lookup yields CDR1 GTSNPN and CDR2 SVGIG (reference sequence). Trimming took 2 bases from V and 4 from J; bases not matched to a gene: 11.

This chain uses TRBV7-9 with TRBJ2-1; D unclear. CDR1 is SEHNR and CDR2 is FQNEAQ in the germline V gene (reference sequence). Deletions cut 4 bases from V and 2 bases from J, with 15 bases between. The CDR3 runs 16 residues. CDR3 coding DNA: TGTGCCAGCAGCTCCCTAGGAAGCGTCCCCTACAATGAGCAGTTCTTC. This translates into CASSSLGSVPYNEQFF.

The CDR3 bases are TGCAGCGTTTCCCCGGGACAGGGGACTTATGGAAACACCATATATTTT. Protein: CSVSPGQGTYGNTIYF. The chain links TRBV29-1 to TRBJ1-3; TRBD1 agrees at 10 bases. J gave up 3 bases and V 5 bases, and 10 bases lay outside the gene matches. The length of the CDR3 is 16 residues. Germline CDR1 SQVTM, CDR2 ANQGSEA.

This chain uses TRBV28 with TRBJ2-5; D uncertain. The J call is in doubt because the DNA end fits TRBJ2-7 better. The germline CDR1 and CDR2 sequences are MDHEN and SYDVKM. The CDR3 contains 11 residues. The CDR3 DNA sequence: TGTGCCAGCAGTTCCCAATACGAGCAGTACTTC. This encodes CASSSQYEQYF.

The chain combines TRBV18 with TRBJ1-6, with TRBD1 matching over 8 bases. The germline CDR1 and CDR2 sequences are KGHSH and LQKENI. The CDR3 covers 15 residues. V gave up 6 bases and J gave up 8 bases; unmatched junction bases: 9. In DNA form, the CDR3 reads TGTGCCAGCTCCCCGCCGGGACAGGAAGATTCACCCCTCCACTTT. This translates into CASSPPGQEDSPLHF.